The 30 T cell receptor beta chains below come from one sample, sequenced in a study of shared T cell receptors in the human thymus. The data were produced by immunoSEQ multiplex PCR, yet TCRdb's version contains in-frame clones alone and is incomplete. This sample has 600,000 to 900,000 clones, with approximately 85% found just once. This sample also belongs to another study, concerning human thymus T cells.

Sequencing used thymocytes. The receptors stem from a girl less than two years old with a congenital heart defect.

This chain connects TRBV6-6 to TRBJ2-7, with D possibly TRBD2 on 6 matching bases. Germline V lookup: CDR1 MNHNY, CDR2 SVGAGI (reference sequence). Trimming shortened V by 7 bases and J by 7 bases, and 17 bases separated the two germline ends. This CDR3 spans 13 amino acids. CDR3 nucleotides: TGTGCCAGCAACTGGGGAGGACCCTGGGAGCAGTACTTC. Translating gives CASNWGGPWEQYF.

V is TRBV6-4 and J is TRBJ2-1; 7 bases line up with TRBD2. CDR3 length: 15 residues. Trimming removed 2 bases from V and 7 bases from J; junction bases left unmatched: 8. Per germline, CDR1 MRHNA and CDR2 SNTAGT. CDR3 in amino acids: CASSDRGGDKNEQFF. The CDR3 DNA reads TGTGCCAGCAGTGACCGCGGGGGTGATAAGAATGAGCAGTTCTTC.

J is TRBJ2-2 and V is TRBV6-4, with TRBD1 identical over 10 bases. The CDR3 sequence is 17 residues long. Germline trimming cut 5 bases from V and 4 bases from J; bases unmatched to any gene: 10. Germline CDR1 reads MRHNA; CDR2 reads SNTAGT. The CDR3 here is CASSRLGTGAATGELFF. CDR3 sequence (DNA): TGTGCCAGCAGTCGACTCGGGACAGGGGCCGCCACCGGGGAGCTGTTTTTT.

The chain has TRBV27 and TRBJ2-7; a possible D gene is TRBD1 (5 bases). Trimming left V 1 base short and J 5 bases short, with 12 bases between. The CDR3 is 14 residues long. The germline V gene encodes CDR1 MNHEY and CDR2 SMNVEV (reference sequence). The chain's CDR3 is CASSLFPGPDEQYF. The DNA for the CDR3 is TGTGCCAGCAGTTTATTTCCAGGGCCCGACGAGCAGTACTTC.

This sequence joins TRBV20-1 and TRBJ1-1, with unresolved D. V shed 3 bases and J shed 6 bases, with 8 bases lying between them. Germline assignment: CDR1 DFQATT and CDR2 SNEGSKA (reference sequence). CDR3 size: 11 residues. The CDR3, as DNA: TGCAGTGCTAGCGGGTGTCCTGAAGCTTTCTTT. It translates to CSASGCPEAFF.

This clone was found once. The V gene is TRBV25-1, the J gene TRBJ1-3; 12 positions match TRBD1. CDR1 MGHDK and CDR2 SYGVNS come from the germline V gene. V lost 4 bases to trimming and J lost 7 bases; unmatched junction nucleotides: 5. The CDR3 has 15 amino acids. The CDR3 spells CASSGGQGAKNTIYF. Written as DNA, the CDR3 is TGTGCCAGCAGTGGGGGACAGGGGGCAAAGAACACCATATATTTT.

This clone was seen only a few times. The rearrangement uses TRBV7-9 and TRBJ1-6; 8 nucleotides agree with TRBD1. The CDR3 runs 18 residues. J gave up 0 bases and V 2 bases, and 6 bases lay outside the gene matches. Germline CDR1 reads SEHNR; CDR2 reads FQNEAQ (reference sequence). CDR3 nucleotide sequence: TGTGCCAGCAGCTTATCCCGGGACAGGAGCTCCTATAATTCACCCCTCCACTTT. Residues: CASSLSRDRSSYNSPLHF.

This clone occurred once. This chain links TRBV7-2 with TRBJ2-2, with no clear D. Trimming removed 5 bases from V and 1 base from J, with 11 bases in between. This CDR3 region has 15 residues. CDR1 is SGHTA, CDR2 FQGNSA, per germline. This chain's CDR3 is CASSLRGENTGELFF. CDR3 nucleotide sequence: TGTGCCAGCAGCCTACGAGGAGAGAACACCGGGGAGCTGTTTTTT.

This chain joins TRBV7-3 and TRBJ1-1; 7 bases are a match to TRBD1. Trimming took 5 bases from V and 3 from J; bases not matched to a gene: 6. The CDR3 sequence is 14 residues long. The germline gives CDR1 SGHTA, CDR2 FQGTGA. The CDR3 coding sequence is TGTGCCAGCAGCCTCTCCACAGGGGACACTGAAGCTTTCTTT. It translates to CASSLSTGDTEAFF.

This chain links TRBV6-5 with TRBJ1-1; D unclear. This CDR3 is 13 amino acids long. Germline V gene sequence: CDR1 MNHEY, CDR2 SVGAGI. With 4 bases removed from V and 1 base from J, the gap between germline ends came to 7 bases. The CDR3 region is CASSWAKNTEAFF. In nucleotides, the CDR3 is TGTGCCAGCAGTTGGGCTAAGAACACTGAAGCTTTCTTT.

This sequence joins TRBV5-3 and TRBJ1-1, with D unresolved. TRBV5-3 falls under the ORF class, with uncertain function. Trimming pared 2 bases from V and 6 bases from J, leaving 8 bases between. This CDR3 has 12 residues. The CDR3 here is CARSLGGPEAFF. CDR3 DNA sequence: TGTGCCAGAAGCTTAGGAGGGCCTGAAGCTTTCTTT.

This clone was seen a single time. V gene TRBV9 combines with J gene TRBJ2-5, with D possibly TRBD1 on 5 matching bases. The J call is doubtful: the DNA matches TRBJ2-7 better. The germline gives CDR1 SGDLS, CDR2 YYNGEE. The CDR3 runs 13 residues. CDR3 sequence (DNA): TGTGCCAGCAGCGTAGAACAGGAAGCCGAGCAGTACTTC. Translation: CASSVEQEAEQYF.

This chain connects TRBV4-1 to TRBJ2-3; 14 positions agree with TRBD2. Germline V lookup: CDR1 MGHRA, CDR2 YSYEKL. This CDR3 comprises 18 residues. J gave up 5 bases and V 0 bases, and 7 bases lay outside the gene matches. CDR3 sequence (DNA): TGCGCCAGCAGCCAAGATGTGACTAGCGGGGGGGCTAAAGATACGCAGTATTTT. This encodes CASSQDVTSGGAKDTQYF.

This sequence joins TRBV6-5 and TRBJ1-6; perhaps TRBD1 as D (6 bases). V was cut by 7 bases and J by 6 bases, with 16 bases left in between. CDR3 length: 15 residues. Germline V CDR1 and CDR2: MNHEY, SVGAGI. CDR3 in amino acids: CASTLKGHRNSPLHF. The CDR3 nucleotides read TGTGCCAGCACCTTAAAGGGACACCGTAATTCACCCCTCCACTTT.

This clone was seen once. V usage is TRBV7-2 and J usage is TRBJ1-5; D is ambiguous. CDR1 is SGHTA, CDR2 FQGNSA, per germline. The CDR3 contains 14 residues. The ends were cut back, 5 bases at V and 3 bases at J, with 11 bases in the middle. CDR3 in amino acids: CASSNGLSNQPQHF. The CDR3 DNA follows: TGTGCCAGCAGCAACGGACTGTCCAATCAGCCCCAGCATTTT.

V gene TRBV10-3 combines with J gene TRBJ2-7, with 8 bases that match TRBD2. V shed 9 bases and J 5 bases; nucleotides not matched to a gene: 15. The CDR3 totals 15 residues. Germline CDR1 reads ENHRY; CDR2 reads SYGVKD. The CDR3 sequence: CAIRPIGGASNEQYF. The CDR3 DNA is TGTGCCATTAGACCTATCGGGGGGGCCTCGAACGAGCAGTACTTC.

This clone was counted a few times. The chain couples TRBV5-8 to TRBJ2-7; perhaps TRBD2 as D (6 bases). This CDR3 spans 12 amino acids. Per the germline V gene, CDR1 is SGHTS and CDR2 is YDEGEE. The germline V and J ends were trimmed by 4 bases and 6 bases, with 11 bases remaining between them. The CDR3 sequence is CASSPGSPEQYF. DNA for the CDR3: TGTGCCAGCAGCCCCGGGAGTCCCGAGCAGTACTTC.

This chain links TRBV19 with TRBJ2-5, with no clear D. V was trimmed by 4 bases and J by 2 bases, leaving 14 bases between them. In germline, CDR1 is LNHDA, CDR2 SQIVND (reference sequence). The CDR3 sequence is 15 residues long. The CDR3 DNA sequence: TGTGCCAGTAGTACTTATTTAGTACGGCAAGAGACCCAGTACTTC. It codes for CASSTYLVRQETQYF.

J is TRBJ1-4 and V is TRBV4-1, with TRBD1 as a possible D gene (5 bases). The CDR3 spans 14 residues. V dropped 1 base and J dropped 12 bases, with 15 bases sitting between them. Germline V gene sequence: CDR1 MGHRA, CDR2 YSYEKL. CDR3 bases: TGCGCCAGCAGCCAAGGGGAGGGTGGGGGGGAACTGTTTTTT. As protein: CASSQGEGGGELFF.

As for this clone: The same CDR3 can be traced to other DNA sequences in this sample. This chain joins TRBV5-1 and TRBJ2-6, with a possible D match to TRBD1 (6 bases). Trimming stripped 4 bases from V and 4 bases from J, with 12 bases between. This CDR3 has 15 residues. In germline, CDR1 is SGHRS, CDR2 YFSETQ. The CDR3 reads CASSLIGGGANVLTF. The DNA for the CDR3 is TGCGCCAGCAGCCTCATAGGGGGAGGGGCCAACGTCCTGACTTTC.

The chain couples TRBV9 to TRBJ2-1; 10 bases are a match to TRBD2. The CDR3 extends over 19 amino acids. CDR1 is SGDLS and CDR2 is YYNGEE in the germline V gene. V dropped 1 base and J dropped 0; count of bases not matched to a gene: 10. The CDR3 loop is CASSVSGGALMSSYNEQFF. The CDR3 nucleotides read TGTGCCAGCAGCGTAAGCGGGGGGGCCTTAATGAGCTCCTACAATGAGCAGTTCTTC.

The CDR3 nucleotides read TGCGCCAGCAGCCTATCAGGACAGCAGGTTAATTCACCCCTCCACTTT. Protein sequence: CASSLSGQQVNSPLHF. V gene TRBV5-1 combines with J gene TRBJ1-6; perhaps TRBD1 as D (6 bases). There are 16 residues in the CDR3. CDR1 is SGHRS, CDR2 YFSETQ, per germline. V lost 4 bases and J lost 6, with 17 bases in between. The entire variable domain, with the rest obtained from reference TRBV5-1 and TRBJ1-6, is as follows: KAGVTQTPRYLIKTRGQQVTLSCSPISGHRSVSWYQQTPGQGLQFLFEYFSETQRNKGNFPGRFSGRQFSNSRSEMNVSTLELGDSALYLCASSLSGQQVNSPLHFGNGTRLTVT.

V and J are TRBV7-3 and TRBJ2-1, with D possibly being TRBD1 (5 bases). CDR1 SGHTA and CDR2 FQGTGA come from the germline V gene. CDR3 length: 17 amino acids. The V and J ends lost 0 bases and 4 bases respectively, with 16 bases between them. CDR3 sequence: CASSLTLGRGSYNEQFF. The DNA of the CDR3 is TGTGCCAGCAGCTTAACCCTGGGTAGGGGCTCATACAATGAGCAGTTCTTC.

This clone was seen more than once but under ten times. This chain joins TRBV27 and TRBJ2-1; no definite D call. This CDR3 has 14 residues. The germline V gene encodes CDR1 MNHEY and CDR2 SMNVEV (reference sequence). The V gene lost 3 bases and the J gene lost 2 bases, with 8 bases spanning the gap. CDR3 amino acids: CASSFVTPYNEQFF. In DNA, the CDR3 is TGTGCCAGCAGTTTCGTCACACCCTACAATGAGCAGTTCTTC.

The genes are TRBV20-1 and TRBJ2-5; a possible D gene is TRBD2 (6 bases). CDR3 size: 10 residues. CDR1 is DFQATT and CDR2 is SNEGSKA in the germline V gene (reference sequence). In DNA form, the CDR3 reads TGCAGGACTAGGCAAGAGACCCAGTACTTC. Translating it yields CRTRQETQYF.

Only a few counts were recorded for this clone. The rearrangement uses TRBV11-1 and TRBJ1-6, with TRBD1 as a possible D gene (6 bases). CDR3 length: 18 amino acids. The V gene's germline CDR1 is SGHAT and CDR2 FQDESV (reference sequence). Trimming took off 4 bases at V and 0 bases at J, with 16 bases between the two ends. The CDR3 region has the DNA TGTGCCAGCAGCTCACGGATGAGGGGGAGCTCCTATAATTCACCCCTCCACTTT. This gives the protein CASSSRMRGSSYNSPLHF.

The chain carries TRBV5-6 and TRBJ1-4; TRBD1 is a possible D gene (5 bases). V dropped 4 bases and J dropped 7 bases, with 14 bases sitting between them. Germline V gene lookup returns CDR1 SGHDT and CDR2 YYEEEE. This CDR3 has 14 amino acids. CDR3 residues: CASSVNSRGEKLFF. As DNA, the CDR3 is TGTGCCAGCAGCGTAAACTCAAGGGGTGAAAAACTGTTTTTT.

CDR3 amino acids: CASSQRLEGGMSSYGYTF. The CDR3 DNA sequence: TGTGCCAGCAGCCAACGCCTGGAGGGGGGGATGTCTTCCTATGGCTACACCTTC. The chain couples TRBV4-2 to TRBJ1-2, with D perhaps matching TRBD1 (6 bases). This CDR3 contains 18 residues. Germline CDR1 is LGHNA and CDR2 is YNFKEQ. Trimming took off 2 bases at V and 4 bases at J, with 23 bases between the two ends.

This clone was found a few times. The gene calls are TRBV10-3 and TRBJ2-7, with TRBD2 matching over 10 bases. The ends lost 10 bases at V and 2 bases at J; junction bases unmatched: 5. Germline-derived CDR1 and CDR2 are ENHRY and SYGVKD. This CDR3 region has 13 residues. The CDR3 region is CATRTSGTYEQYF. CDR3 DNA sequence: TGTGCCACCAGGACTAGCGGAACCTACGAGCAGTACTTC.

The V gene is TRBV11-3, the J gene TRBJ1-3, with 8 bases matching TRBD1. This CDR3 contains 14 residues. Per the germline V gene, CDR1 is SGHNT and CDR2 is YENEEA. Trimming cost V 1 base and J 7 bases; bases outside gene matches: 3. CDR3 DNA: TGTGCCAGCAGCTTAGGACAGGGGCGGAACACCATATATTTT. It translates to CASSLGQGRNTIYF.